The subject of this entry is one T cell receptor (beta chain). The antigen is not known. Trimming removed 0 bases at V and 9 bases at J, with 8 bases between. This CDR3 is 11 amino acids long. CDR1 and CDR2 from the germline V gene are DFQATT and SNEGSKA (reference sequence). The sample comes from a study of response to subunit inactivated influenza vaccine. General observations from the study: After each seasonal influenza vaccination, few new T cells are recruited, the authors suggested.

TCRdb re-called the RT-PCR reads through MiXCR, storing one row per CDR3 protein. Among about 530,000 distinct CDR3 sequences listed, about an eighth were seen once. The chain links TRBV20-1 to TRBJ1-2, with D hard to call. The TCR sequence derives from a man aged 45-65 years who received an inactivated influenza vaccine. The sample in question was PBMCs from blood, obtained on the day of vaccination. The CDR3 DNA reads as TGCAGTGCTAGAGATGAGCCGAGCTACACCTTC. It yields the protein CSARDEPSYTF.